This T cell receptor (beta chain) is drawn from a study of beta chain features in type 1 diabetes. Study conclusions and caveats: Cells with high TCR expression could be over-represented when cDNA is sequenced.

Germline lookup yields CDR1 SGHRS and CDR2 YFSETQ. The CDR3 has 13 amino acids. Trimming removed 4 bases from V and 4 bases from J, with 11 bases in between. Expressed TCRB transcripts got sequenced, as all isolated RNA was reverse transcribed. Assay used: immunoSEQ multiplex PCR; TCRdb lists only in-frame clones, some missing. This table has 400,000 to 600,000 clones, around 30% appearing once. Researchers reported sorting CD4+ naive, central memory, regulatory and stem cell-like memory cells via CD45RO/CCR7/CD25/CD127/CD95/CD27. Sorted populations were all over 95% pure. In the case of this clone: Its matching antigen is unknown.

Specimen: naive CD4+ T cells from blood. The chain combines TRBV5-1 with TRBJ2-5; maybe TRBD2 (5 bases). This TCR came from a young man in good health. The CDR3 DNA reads TGCGCCAGCAGCGCCGGGGTGGGAGAGACCCAGTACTTC. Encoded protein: CASSAGVGETQYF.